This section outlines one T cell receptor beta chain sequence together with its context. The data stem from a study of shared T cell receptors in the human thymus. Clones were read by immunoSEQ multiplex PCR, and TCRdb kept only the in-frame ones, dropping some. The sample has about 660,000 clones, roughly 88% seen once. These data are also associated with another study on human thymus T cells. That report adds: Thymic and blood repertoires showed apparently biased V and J gene usage.

The TCR sequence derives from a boy in the first two years of life with a congenital heart defect. The sequenced sample consisted of thymocytes.

The CDR3 is CASGSGTSYQGYTF. The CDR3, as DNA: TGTGCCAGCGGCTCCGGGACATCGTATCAGGGCTACACCTTC. This chain joins TRBV27 and TRBJ1-2; a weak D match, TRBD1 (6 bases). The length of the CDR3 is 14 residues. Germline values: CDR1 MNHEY, CDR2 SMNVEV (reference sequence). Trimming removed 8 bases at V and 8 bases at J, with 21 bases between.